Each of the 14 T cell receptor beta chains below was sequenced from the same sample in a study of T cells after posttransplantation cyclophosphamide. Using immunoSEQ multiplex PCR, the repertoire was profiled, and TCRdb retains in-frame clones only, with some absent. The table lists some 5,500 clones, nearly 98% of them singletons. The material sequenced was memory CD4+ T cells sorted from PBMCs. The source is a man aged 35 to 55 in good health, CMV-negative, and a related stem cell transplant donor.

This chain links TRBV19 with TRBJ2-7; D may be TRBD1 (6 bases). CDR3 size: 17 residues. Germline values: CDR1 LNHDA, CDR2 SQIVND (reference sequence). Trimming removed 2 bases from V and 0 bases from J, with 17 bases in between. The DNA for the CDR3 is TGTGCCAGTAGTATAAGCTACCTGGACAGCCCCTCCTACGAGCAGTACTTC. It yields the protein CASSISYLDSPSYEQYF.

The chain uses TRBV7-9 and TRBJ2-7; TRBD1 is a possible D gene (5 bases). V was trimmed by 4 bases and J by 7 bases, leaving 14 bases between them. This CDR3 comprises 13 residues. Looked up from germline, CDR1 is SEHNR and CDR2 is FQNEAQ (reference sequence). CDR3 DNA sequence: TGTGCCAGCAGCTCGATAGGGGCGCAAGAGCAGTACTTC. This translates into CASSSIGAQEQYF.

The rearrangement joins TRBV30 to TRBJ1-4; no firm D call. Trimming took 1 base from V and 0 from J, leaving 6 bases between them. CDR3 size: 14 residues. The germline gives CDR1 GTSNPN, CDR2 SVGIG (reference sequence). The CDR3 bases are TGTGCCTGGAGTGCGGGGACAACTAATGAAAAACTGTTTTTT. Encoded protein: CAWSAGTTNEKLFF.

The genes are TRBV19 and TRBJ2-1; the D is unclear. The CDR3 sequence is 13 residues long. V lost 0 bases to trimming and J lost 3 bases, with 3 bases between them. Germline loops: CDR1 LNHDA, CDR2 SQIVND (reference sequence). CDR3 DNA: TGTGCCAGTAGTATAGATTACTACAATGAGCAGTTCTTC. Protein product: CASSIDYYNEQFF.

The chain carries TRBV4-2 and TRBJ2-3, with unresolved D. The V end lost 4 bases, the J end lost 2 bases, and 13 bases lay between the germline ends. Germline assignment: CDR1 LGHNA and CDR2 YNFKEQ. The CDR3 loop spans 15 amino acids. CDR3: CASSPHSRSTDTQYF. CDR3 DNA sequence: TGTGCCAGCAGCCCCCATAGCAGATCCACAGATACGCAGTATTTT.

The CDR3 bases are TGTGCCAGCTCAGGGACAGGGGGCCGATCCTACGAGCAGTACTTC. This codes for CASSGTGGRSYEQYF. The V gene is TRBV18, the J gene TRBJ2-7; 12 nucleotides line up with TRBD1. This CDR3 is built from 15 residues. V lost 5 bases and J lost 1; bases outside the gene matches: 3. Per germline, CDR1 KGHSH and CDR2 LQKENI. Full variable domain (rest looked up from reference TRBV18 and TRBJ2-7): NAGVMQNPRHLVRRRGQEARLRCSPMKGHSHVYWYRQLPEEGLKFMVYLQKENIIDESGMPKERFSAEFPKEGPSILRIQQVVRGDSAAYFCASSGTGGRSYEQYFGPGTRLTVT.

The chain uses TRBV28 and TRBJ2-7; TRBD1 matches 8 bases. The CDR3 sequence is 14 residues long. J was trimmed by 2 bases and V by 2 bases; bases with no gene match: 2. Germline V gives CDR1 MDHEN, CDR2 SYDVKM. The DNA for the CDR3 is TGTGCCAGCAGTTTAGCGACAGGGGCCTACGAGCAGTACTTC. This sequence encodes CASSLATGAYEQYF.

CDR3: CASSNRDTNTDTQYF. CDR3 DNA: TGTGCCAGTAGTAATCGGGACACTAACACAGATACGCAGTATTTT. The chain joins TRBV19 to TRBJ2-3; D may be TRBD1 (6 bases). Trimming left V 4 bases short and J 2 bases short, with 13 bases between. This CDR3 spans 15 amino acids. Germline values: CDR1 LNHDA, CDR2 SQIVND (reference sequence).

The CDR3 spells CASSRTGDRGGGYTF. CDR3 coding DNA: TGCGCCAGCAGCCGCACTGGGGACAGGGGAGGTGGCTACACCTTC. V usage is TRBV5-1 and J usage is TRBJ1-2; TRBD1 agrees at 10 bases. The CDR3 contains 15 residues. Trimming removed 4 bases from V and 7 bases from J; junction bases left unmatched: 10. Germline CDR1 and CDR2: SGHRS and YFSETQ.

V and J are TRBV9 and TRBJ2-1, with D possibly being TRBD2 (6 bases). The length of the CDR3 is 13 residues. The germline gives CDR1 SGDLS, CDR2 YYNGEE. Trimming pared 7 bases from V and 8 bases from J, leaving 16 bases between. The CDR3 bases are TGTGCCAGCGGTCGTCTAGCGTCCGATGAGCAGTTCTTC. Its translation: CASGRLASDEQFF.

This clone was seen just once. V and J are TRBV5-1 and TRBJ2-2; TRBD1 agrees at 7 bases. CDR3 size: 16 residues. Germline V gene sequence: CDR1 SGHRS, CDR2 YFSETQ. J gave up 0 bases and V 2 bases, and 4 bases lay outside the gene matches. As DNA, the CDR3 is TGCGCCAGCAGCTTAACAGGGGCTCCGAACACCGGGGAGCTGTTTTTT. This codes for CASSLTGAPNTGELFF.

This clone was counted once. This chain connects TRBV6-1 to TRBJ1-2; TRBD1 aligns across 9 bases. Germline V gives CDR1 MNHNS, CDR2 SASEGT. V shed 1 base and J 3 bases; nucleotides not matched to a gene: 9. The CDR3 spans 17 residues. The chain's CDR3 is CASSEEGQGVVDYGYTF. As DNA, the CDR3 is TGTGCCAGCAGTGAAGAGGGACAGGGCGTTGTGGACTATGGCTACACCTTC.

The genes are TRBV27 and TRBJ1-2; 7 bases map to TRBD1. The germline V gene encodes CDR1 MNHEY and CDR2 SMNVEV (reference sequence). J lost 4 bases, V lost 2 bases, and 7 bases had no gene match. The CDR3 has 15 residues. The CDR3 bases are TGTGCCAGCAGTTTACAGGGGGGAACGGCCTATGGCTACACCTTC. This gives the protein CASSLQGGTAYGYTF.

The chain couples TRBV6-4 to TRBJ2-1; TRBD2 might be the D (5 bases). There are 14 residues in the CDR3. CDR1 and CDR2 (germline): MRHNA, SNTAGT. The germline V and J ends were trimmed by 5 bases and 7 bases, with 15 bases remaining between them. The CDR3 DNA is TGTGCCAGCAGTAAGACCGCGGGTAAGAATGAGCAGTTCTTC. This gives the protein CASSKTAGKNEQFF.